A single sample is the source of the 23 T cell receptor beta chains below, sequenced in a study of shared clonotypes between healthy human individuals. The data were produced by immunoSEQ multiplex PCR, yet TCRdb's version contains in-frame clones alone and is incomplete. This sample has about 980,000 clones; 76% occur once, and the top ten carry about 1.5%. Sequencing was carried out using memory CD4+ T cells sorted from blood. Described subset: CD45RA-negative fraction. These receptors were taken from a man between 18 and 35 years old in good health.

This clone was counted between two and nine times. V is TRBV10-3 and J is TRBJ1-1; D may be TRBD1 (6 bases). CDR1 is ENHRY and CDR2 is SYGVKD in the germline V gene. The V end was cut by 6 bases, the J end by 7 bases, with 15 bases between. The CDR3 is 13 residues long. CDR3 loop: CAIRDDPDSEAFF. The CDR3 nucleotides read TGTGCCATCAGGGACGACCCGGACAGTGAAGCTTTCTTT.

CDR3 residues: CASSLAGTGAFEQYF. The CDR3 coding sequence is TGTGCCAGCAGCTTGGCCGGGACAGGGGCTTTCGAGCAGTACTTC. This chain connects TRBV11-2 to TRBJ2-7, with 10 bases that match TRBD1. V gave up 3 bases and J gave up 6 bases; unmatched junction bases: 8. Germline lookup yields CDR1 SGHAT and CDR2 FQNNGV. The CDR3 totals 15 residues. The whole variable domain, filled in from reference TRBV11-2 and TRBJ2-7, reads EAGVAQSPRYKIIEKRQSVAFWCNPISGHATLYWYQQILGQGPKLLIQFQNNGVVDDSQLPKDRFSAERLKGVDSTLKIQPAKLEDSAVYLCASSLAGTGAFEQYFGPGTRLTVT.

The chain combines TRBV6-1 with TRBJ2-5; D is tentatively TRBD1 or TRBD2 (5 bases each). This CDR3 is 14 amino acids long. The V end lost 1 base, the J end lost 5 bases, and 11 bases lay between the germline ends. CDR1 and CDR2 from the germline V gene are MNHNS and SASEGT. CDR3 loop: CASSEDGAWETQYF. CDR3 in DNA: TGTGCCAGCAGTGAAGACGGGGCCTGGGAGACCCAGTACTTC.

This clone was seen at least ten times. The chain joins TRBV19 to TRBJ1-2; perhaps TRBD1 as D (5 bases). The V end lost 7 bases, the J end lost 1 base, and 13 bases lay between the germline ends. Germline V gene sequence: CDR1 LNHDA, CDR2 SQIVND (reference sequence). This CDR3 region has 14 residues. CDR3 sequence reads: CASTFGGVNYGYTF. As DNA, the CDR3 is TGTGCCAGTACCTTCGGGGGAGTTAACTATGGCTACACCTTC.

As to this clone: In the same sample, other DNA sequences code for this CDR3. CDR3 bases: TGTGCCAGCAGCGTAGGACCCGAGAACACTGAAGCTTTCTTT. Its protein is CASSVGPENTEAFF. This chain connects TRBV9 to TRBJ1-1; the D is unclear. CDR1 and CDR2 (germline): SGDLS, YYNGEE. V gave up 0 bases and J gave up 1 base, with 7 bases separating them. The CDR3 consists of 14 residues. Based on the CDR3 plus reference TRBV9 and TRBJ1-1, the full variable domain is DSGVTQTPKHLITATGQRVTLRCSPRSGDLSVYWYQQSLDQGLQFLIQYYNGEERAKGNILERFSAQQFPDLHSELNLSSLELGDSALYFCASSVGPENTEAFFGQGTRLTVV.

This clone was counted at least ten times. The CDR3 spells CASSPERVSGANVLTF. The CDR3 coding sequence is TGCGCCAGCAGCCCCGAACGGGTCTCTGGGGCCAACGTCCTGACTTTC. V usage is TRBV5-1 and J usage is TRBJ2-6; D gene ambiguous. The CDR3 totals 16 residues. The V gene's germline CDR1 is SGHRS and CDR2 YFSETQ. V shed 4 bases and J shed 0 bases, with 11 bases lying between them.

This clone was counted between two and nine times. The genes are TRBV6-5 and TRBJ1-1, with TRBD1 as a possible D gene (6 bases). Germline V gives CDR1 MNHEY, CDR2 SVGAGI. The CDR3 extends over 14 amino acids. Trimming removed 6 bases from V and 0 bases from J, with 11 bases in between. The CDR3 DNA reads as TGTGCCAGCAGCGTAAGGGACATGAACACTGAAGCTTTCTTT. Its translation is CASSVRDMNTEAFF.

This chain connects TRBV4-1 to TRBJ1-4; 8 bases are a match to TRBD1. CDR3 length: 17 residues. Per germline, CDR1 MGHRA and CDR2 YSYEKL. V lost 1 base to trimming and J lost 3 bases; unmatched junction nucleotides: 7. The CDR3 coding sequence is TGCGCCAGCAGCCAAGGGGTGGACAGGGTTTCTAATGAAAAACTGTTTTTT. Amino acid sequence: CASSQGVDRVSNEKLFF.

The chain is built from TRBV28 and TRBJ2-5; 7 bases line up with TRBD2. Germline lookup yields CDR1 MDHEN and CDR2 SYDVKM. The V segment lost 4 bases and the J segment 3 bases; nucleotides outside the gene matches: 14. CDR3 length equals 17 residues. The CDR3 coding sequence is TGTGCCAGCAGTTCGGGTAGGAAGCGGGGAGGGGAAGAGACCCAGTACTTC. Translating it yields CASSSGRKRGGEETQYF.

In this sample, this clone turned up many times. V gene TRBV27 combines with J gene TRBJ1-4; 7 bases align to TRBD1. V trimming: 2 bases; J trimming: 8 bases; junction bases outside the gene matches: 5. This CDR3 has 14 amino acids. Germline CDR1 MNHEY, CDR2 SMNVEV (reference sequence). Written as DNA, the CDR3 is TGTGCCAGCAGTTTAGAGAGGGGGCGGGAAAAACTGTTTTTT. This codes for CASSLERGREKLFF.

This clone is a singleton in its sample. The chain employs TRBV27 and TRBJ1-5; the D gene is possibly TRBD1 (5 bases). The germline V gene encodes CDR1 MNHEY and CDR2 SMNVEV (reference sequence). The V end lost 6 bases, the J end lost 3 bases, and 12 bases lay between the germline ends. The CDR3 consists of 14 residues. CDR3 bases: TGTGCCAGCAGGGGGACCGCGCCCAATCAGCCCCAGCATTTT. Amino acid sequence: CASRGTAPNQPQHF.

The V and J genes are TRBV7-8 and TRBJ1-1; TRBD1 is a possible D gene (5 bases). This CDR3 has 16 residues. The ends were cut back, 5 bases at V and 1 base at J, with 17 bases in the middle. Per germline, CDR1 SGHVS and CDR2 FQNEAQ. The CDR3 loop is CASSAGLRGGNTEAFF. DNA of the CDR3: TGTGCCAGCAGCGCCGGTCTCCGCGGGGGGAACACTGAAGCTTTCTTT.

The rearrangement joins TRBV4-3 to TRBJ1-6; D not certain. CDR3 length: 15 residues. Germline V gives CDR1 LGHNA, CDR2 YSLEER. V was shortened by 0 bases and J by 7 bases, with 10 bases between the two germline ends. The CDR3 region is CASSQDENGNSPLHF. For the CDR3, the DNA is TGCGCCAGCAGCCAAGATGAGAACGGGAATTCACCCCTCCACTTT.

Only a few counts were recorded for this clone. The chain carries TRBV6-1 and TRBJ2-3; 12 nucleotides agree with TRBD2. Trimming at V came to 3 bases and at J to 6 bases, leaving 7 bases not matched to a gene. Germline V gene sequence: CDR1 MNHNS, CDR2 SASEGT. The CDR3 is made up of 16 amino acids. The CDR3 DNA follows: TGTGCCAGCAGTGATCCTAGCGGGGGGGTTAGCGATACGCAGTATTTT. It encodes CASSDPSGGVSDTQYF.

This clone came up once. This may come from a read error, since a much larger clone is one base off. This sequence joins TRBV5-6 and TRBJ1-6; TRBD1 is a possible D gene (6 bases). V gave up 5 bases and J gave up 0 bases, with 9 bases separating them. CDR3 length: 15 residues. CDR1 is SGHDT and CDR2 is YYEEEE in the germline V gene. The CDR3 nucleotides are TGTGCCAGCAGTACAGGGAGCTCCTATAATTCACCCCTCCACTTT. Residues: CASSTGSSYNSPLHF.

This CDR3 reads CASSLTDGQLNTEAFF. The CDR3 DNA reads as TGTGCCAGCAGCTTAACGGATGGACAACTGAACACTGAAGCTTTCTTT. The chain carries TRBV7-3 and TRBJ1-1; D is perhaps TRBD1 (5 bases). The ends were cut back, 0 bases at V and 0 bases at J, with 11 bases in the middle. This CDR3 spans 16 amino acids. Germline V gene data show CDR1 as SGHTA and CDR2 as FQGTGA.

This chain uses TRBV18 with TRBJ1-1; possible D gene TRBD1, 6 bases. The V and J ends lost 6 bases and 1 base respectively, with 9 bases between them. Germline V gene lookup returns CDR1 KGHSH and CDR2 LQKENI. The length of the CDR3 is 13 residues. CDR3 amino acids: CASSWGQNTEAFF. The DNA of the CDR3 is TGTGCCAGCTCCTGGGGACAGAACACTGAAGCTTTCTTT.

This chain links TRBV19 with TRBJ2-1; no firm D call. Germline-derived CDR1 and CDR2 are LNHDA and SQIVND (reference sequence). V was clipped by 4 bases and J by 8 bases, with 15 bases between them. This CDR3 comprises 14 residues. The CDR3 DNA is TGTGCCAGTAGTAACGGCGGCGTTAATCATGAGCAGTTCTTC. Protein sequence: CASSNGGVNHEQFF.

The V gene is TRBV30, the J gene TRBJ2-1; 7 bases line up with TRBD2. Germline V lookup: CDR1 GTSNPN, CDR2 SVGIG (reference sequence). The V segment lost 4 bases and the J segment 7 bases; nucleotides outside the gene matches: 7. CDR3 size: 13 residues. This chain's CDR3 is CAWKSGKGNEQFF. The CDR3 DNA sequence: TGTGCCTGGAAGAGCGGGAAGGGTAATGAGCAGTTCTTC.

Comment on this clone: Other DNA sequences within the sample encode an identical CDR3. The J gene is TRBJ1-1, the V gene TRBV5-4, with 11 nucleotides matching TRBD1. This CDR3 has 14 amino acids. The junction had 3 bases not matched to a gene; V was cut back by 3 bases and J by 5 bases. The germline V gene has CDR1 SGHNT and CDR2 YYREEE (reference sequence). CDR3 DNA sequence: TGTGCCAGCAGCTGGGACAGGGGGGGAACTGAAGCTTTCTTT. Encoded protein: CASSWDRGGTEAFF.

This rearrangement joins TRBV7-9 to TRBJ2-7; D unresolved. CDR1 is SEHNR and CDR2 is FQNEAQ in the germline V gene (reference sequence). This CDR3 region has 12 residues. V gave up 7 bases and J gave up 0 bases, with 7 bases separating them. CDR3 bases: TGTGCCAGCATCCAGAGCTCCTACGAGCAGTACTTC. Translation: CASIQSSYEQYF. Drawing the rest from reference TRBV7-9 and TRBJ2-7, the complete variable domain is DTGVSQNPRHKITKRGQNVTFRCDPISEHNRLYWYRQTLGQGPEFLTYFQNEAQLEKSRLLSDRFSAERPKGSFSTLEIQRTEQGDSAMYLCASIQSSYEQYFGPGTRLTVT.

This chain links TRBV18 with TRBJ1-1, with D unresolved. This CDR3 has 13 amino acids. Germline values: CDR1 KGHSH, CDR2 LQKENI. V was pared by 6 bases and J by 4 bases, with 12 bases between. This CDR3 is CASSVGGGTEAFF. CDR3 coding DNA: TGTGCCAGCTCGGTTGGTGGCGGCACTGAAGCTTTCTTT.

The chain recombines TRBV12-2 with TRBJ1-5. TRBV12-2 is classified as a pseudogene. The length of the CDR3 is 13 residues. As DNA, the CDR3 is TGTGCAAGTCGACGGTATAGCAATCAGCCCCAGCATTTT. Translated: CASRRYSNQPQHF.